This TCR beta chain emerged from a study of blood T cell repertoires in COVID-19 (dated by TCRdb to the early 2020s). Some background on the complete study: The collaborator samples originated in the United States, Italy and Spain and spanned the acute and convalescent phases of COVID-19. The repertoires were released in a freely available public database intended as a resource for research on the immune response to SARS-CoV-2. Nearly every sample came with metadata listing a de-identified subject ID, COVID-19 status, age in years and sex. The material from the prospective study consisted of cDNA or gDNA derived from T cells, B-cell-depleted T cells, or PBMCs. The samples were drawn from two sources: the first 160 participants of the ongoing ImmuneRACE study, and over 1,000 subjects contributed by 6 global collaborators. The dataset comprised deeply sampled blood TCRbeta repertoires from subjects exposed to, actively infected with, or recovered from COVID-19. HLA class I and class II types, where available, came from metadata supplied by the sample provider rather than from assay-based typing. Results and caveats for the whole study, not just this receptor: How much clinical and demographic metadata was included differed by source and by participant, and the metadata was provided uncurated.

The junction shows trimming of 2 bases on V and 3 bases on J, plus 11 bases between the germline ends. CDR1 SEHNR and CDR2 FQNEAQ were looked up in the germline V gene (reference sequence). The CDR3 has 15 amino acids, counting the end cysteine and phenylalanine. The entry retains the CDR3 DNA only, 45 bases that are in frame from base 1. As for this clone: It lacks a known antigen. Base qualities are missing; no much larger clone stands one base away.

Enrolling through a virtual design, the prospective study's participants ranged in age from roughly 18 to 100 years and lived across some 23 United States geographic areas. In the prospective study, participants were assigned to cohorts based on the clinical history participants reported in a screening survey and a study questionnaire. A participant counted as exposed if, within 2 weeks of entering the study, that participant had been in contact with someone who had a PCR-confirmed or clinician-diagnosed COVID-19 case. In the prospective study, mobile phlebotomists collected whole blood, serum and a nasopharyngeal or oropharyngeal swab from each participant. Additional blood draws and questionnaires over an approximately two-month period could optionally be provided by prospective study participants. Before DNA extraction, blood samples from the prospective study were shipped at room temperature or frozen.

TCRbeta CDR3 regions were amplified from genomic DNA by means of the immunoSEQ Assay, a bias-controlled multiplex PCR. The authors' pipeline ran thus. Nucleated cell counts per sample were estimated from amplification of reference gene primers within the assay. Sequence reads were collapsed and filtered to measure the absolute abundance of every unique TCRbeta CDR3 rearrangement. For each sample, productive Simpson clonality was calculated as the square root of Simpson's diversity index over productive rearrangements. The clones in this table, taken by TCRdb from immuneACCESS, are in-frame only. Not every clone is retained; where verified, under half of the shortfall comes from an unresolved V gene, and the cause of the rest is unknown. That table is the source of V, J and clone size, and D and trimming were worked out from the DNA. A total of around 400,000 clones appear in this sample, about nine tenths of them only once. The biggest ten clones account for about 0.86% of the sample.

The specimen was PBMCs or T cells enriched from blood (not recorded which). Recombination connected TRBV7-9 to TRBJ1-5; a tentative D call is TRBD1 (6 bases match). The origin of this receptor is a woman between 40 and 55 years old who had been exposed to COVID-19. The bases are TGTGCCAGCAGCTTAAAGGGGGATGTCAATCAGCCCCAGCATTTT. It codes for CASSLKGDVNQPQHF.